The sequence of this T cell receptor (beta chain) was determined in a study of PD-1 blockade in classical Hodgkin lymphoma. Overall study findings and caveats: What drove the repertoire differences, possibly disease activity or prior therapy, has not been defined.

V was shortened by 0 bases and J by 3 bases, with 4 bases between the two germline ends. This CDR3 is 13 amino acids long. CDR1 and CDR2 from the germline V gene are SGHNT and YYREEE (reference sequence). The protocol was immunoSEQ multiplex PCR, while the TCRdb copy is restricted to in-frame clones and leaves out a portion. The data contain 25,000 to 30,000 clones, 89% of them singletons. To note about this clone: Its antigen remains unknown.

Time point specified: newly diagnosed, previously untreated cHL patient sample. The study purified CD4+ T cells from thawed PBMCs using magnetic negative selection. Untreated, newly diagnosed classical Hodgkin lymphoma PBMCs were comparators. The TCR was taken from a human donor with classical Hodgkin lymphoma. The sequencing sample was made of CD4+ T cells from blood. J is TRBJ2-1 and V is TRBV5-4; D gene unclear. The CDR3 reads CASSLDGYNEQFF. The CDR3, as DNA: TGTGCCAGCAGCTTGGACGGCTACAATGAGCAGTTCTTC. Full variable domain (missing parts from reference TRBV5-4 and TRBJ2-1): ETGVTQSPTHLIKTRGQQVTLRCSSQSGHNTVSWYQQALGQGPQFIFQYYREEENGRGNFPPRFSGLQFPNYSSELNVNALELDDSALYLCASSLDGYNEQFFGPGTRLTVL.